The 5 T cell receptor beta chains presented below share a single source sample, sequenced in a study of T cells in localized non-small cell lung cancer. Only in-frame clones appear in the TCRdb table, and some are missing; sequencing was by immunoSEQ multiplex PCR. The table shows about 70,000 clones, with 84% occurring only once. The sequencing here drew on peripheral blood, taken before any cancer treatment. All receptors come from a female donor over 55 with stage I lung adenocarcinoma.

The genes are TRBV7-2 and TRBJ2-2; 10 nucleotides line up with TRBD2. V dropped 0 bases and J dropped 7; count of bases not matched to a gene: 2. The germline CDR1 and CDR2 sequences are SGHTA and FQGNSA. CDR3 size: 15 residues. The CDR3 protein is CASSLALAGVGELFF. The DNA for the CDR3 is TGTGCCAGCAGCTTAGCGCTAGCGGGAGTCGGGGAGCTGTTTTTT.

The gene calls are TRBV6-1 and TRBJ1-1; 8 bases are shared with TRBD1. Germline V gene lookup returns CDR1 MNHNS and CDR2 SASEGT. Trimming removed 4 bases from V and 0 bases from J; junction bases left unmatched: 4. CDR3 length: 15 amino acids. The CDR3 region is CASSGMTGVNTEAFF. The CDR3 nucleotides are TGTGCCAGCAGTGGAATGACAGGGGTGAACACTGAAGCTTTCTTT.

The chain uses TRBV5-1 and TRBJ2-1; either TRBD1 or TRBD2 may supply D (5 bases each). V dropped 2 bases and J dropped 2 bases, with 14 bases sitting between them. CDR1 is SGHRS, CDR2 YFSETQ, per germline. This CDR3 is built from 16 residues. The CDR3 coding sequence is TGCGCCAGCAGCTTCCTAGGGACGCCCGCCTACAATGAGCAGTTCTTC. Translating it yields CASSFLGTPAYNEQFF.

The chain links TRBV4-1 to TRBJ2-1; possibly TRBD1 or TRBD2 for D (5 bases each). In germline, CDR1 is MGHRA, CDR2 YSYEKL. The V end lost 0 bases, the J end lost 9 bases, and 15 bases lay between the germline ends. CDR3 length: 15 amino acids. The CDR3 sequence: CASSQERGPPSEQFF. The CDR3 region has the DNA TGCGCCAGCAGCCAAGAGAGGGGTCCTCCTAGTGAGCAGTTCTTC.

This chain joins TRBV5-4 and TRBJ1-2; unclear D gene. CDR1 and CDR2 from the germline V gene are SGHNT and YYREEE (reference sequence). Trimming pared 1 base from V and 4 bases from J, leaving 11 bases between. There are 14 residues in the CDR3. In DNA, the CDR3 is TGTGCCAGCAGCTTGAATGGGGATGGCTATGGCTACACCTTC. This translates into CASSLNGDGYGYTF.